One and the same sample provided the 22 T cell receptor beta chains below, sequenced in a study of blood T cell repertoires in COVID-19. Repertoires were generated with immunoSEQ multiplex PCR, while TCRdb's copy carries only in-frame clones and drops some. This table holds some 75,000 clones, around 89% found once. The source material was peripheral blood. The receptors were sampled from a man in his 60s with acute or convalescent COVID-19.

The CDR3 loop is CASSRGGNTEAFF. The CDR3 DNA reads TGTGCCAGCAGCCGGGGGGGGAACACTGAAGCTTTCTTT. The J gene is TRBJ1-1, the V gene TRBV12-3 or TRBV12-4; D is perhaps TRBD1 (5 bases). Trimming removed 6 bases from V and 1 base from J, with 9 bases in between. The CDR3 length is 13 residues.

The chain has TRBV12-3 or TRBV12-4 and TRBJ2-7; D is perhaps TRBD2 (6 bases). Between the trimmed V and J ends, which lost 3 bases and 6 bases, there was a span of 12 bases. The CDR3 has 13 residues. The CDR3 region is CASSLPPGVEQYF. CDR3 DNA: TGTGCCAGCAGTTTGCCACCGGGAGTCGAGCAGTACTTC.

V is TRBV6-6 and J is TRBJ1-2; a weak D match, TRBD1 (6 bases). The CDR3 has 14 amino acids. V was pared by 5 bases and J by 4 bases, with 14 bases between. Germline V gene lookup returns CDR1 MNHNY and CDR2 SVGAGI (reference sequence). The DNA for the CDR3 is TGTGCCAGCAGTATACAGGGTGGCGGCTATGGCTACACCTTC. It yields the protein CASSIQGGGYGYTF.

The table lists this clone with a few counts. This chain connects TRBV20-1 to TRBJ2-3; D call uncertain. V shed 3 bases and J shed 5 bases, with 15 bases lying between them. CDR1 and CDR2 from the germline V gene are DFQATT and SNEGSKA (reference sequence). The CDR3 is 14 residues long. CDR3 loop: CSASLGEVGDTQYF. CDR3 nucleotide sequence: TGCAGTGCTAGTTTAGGAGAAGTGGGAGATACGCAGTATTTT.

This clone has more than one count but fewer than ten. This chain links TRBV28 with TRBJ1-2; D call uncertain. CDR3 length: 12 residues. V was clipped by 5 bases and J by 1 base, with 5 bases between them. Germline V gene sequence: CDR1 MDHEN, CDR2 SYDVKM. The DNA for the CDR3 is TGTGCCAGCAGTCGACATAACTATGGCTACACCTTC. Protein sequence: CASSRHNYGYTF.

Here the CDR3 DNA reads TGTGCCAGCGCCGGGACAGGGGGCCTCGGGGAGCTGTTTTTT. Its translation is CASAGTGGLGELFF. The chain is built from TRBV19 and TRBJ2-2, with 12 bases aligning to TRBD1. The germline CDR1 and CDR2 sequences are LNHDA and SQIVND (reference sequence). There are 14 residues in the CDR3. J lost 7 bases, V lost 9 bases, and 6 bases had no gene match. Supplemented by reference TRBV19 and TRBJ2-2, the full variable domain reads DGGITQSPKYLFRKEGQNVTLSCEQNLNHDAMYWYRQDPGQGLRLIYYSQIVNDFQKGDIAEGYSVSREKKESFPLTVTSAQKNPTAFYLCASAGTGGLGELFFGEGSRLTVL.

This clone was counted a single time. This chain uses TRBV2 with TRBJ2-7, with 7 positions matching TRBD2. CDR3 length equals 13 residues. Germline lookup yields CDR1 SNHLY and CDR2 FYNNEI. With 3 bases clipped from V and 5 bases from J, the junction kept 4 bases outside the gene matches. The CDR3 DNA follows: TGTGCCAGCAGTGATGGAAGCGGGGACGAGCAGTACTTC. It yields the protein CASSDGSGDEQYF.

This chain links TRBV6-5 with TRBJ1-4; the D is unclear. The CDR3 length is 15 residues. Trimming shortened V by 2 bases and J by 3 bases, and 10 bases separated the two germline ends. Germline V lookup: CDR1 MNHEY, CDR2 SVGAGI. The CDR3 loop reads CASSYDGAANEKLFF. The CDR3 coding sequence is TGTGCCAGCAGTTACGACGGTGCGGCTAATGAAAAACTGTTTTTT.

This chain joins TRBV12-3 or TRBV12-4 and TRBJ1-1; a weak D match, TRBD1 (5 bases). Trimming cost V 1 base and J 5 bases, with 8 bases left between them. This CDR3 is 13 amino acids long. The CDR3 sequence: CASSLGTGTEAFF. The CDR3 DNA sequence: TGTGCCAGCAGTTTAGGCACAGGTACTGAAGCTTTCTTT.

Points on this clone: Other DNA sequences within the sample encode an identical CDR3. V and J are TRBV6-6 and TRBJ2-6; D perhaps matches TRBD1 (6 bases). The CDR3 spans 15 residues. V was cut by 5 bases and J by 7 bases, with 15 bases left in between. Germline CDR1 is MNHNY and CDR2 is SVGAGI (reference sequence). The CDR3 bases are TGTGCCAGCAGTCCAACAGGGTACGGAGCCAACGTCCTGACTTTC. It codes for CASSPTGYGANVLTF.

This clone showed up just once. The chain links TRBV3-1 (or the pseudogene TRBV3-2) to TRBJ2-7; TRBD2 agrees at 9 bases. The CDR3 is 14 residues long. With V trimmed by 3 bases and J by 5 bases, 5 bases remained unmatched. Germline V lookup: CDR1 LGHDT, CDR2 YNNKEL (reference sequence). Here the CDR3 DNA reads TGTGCCAGCAGCCAGGGCGGGAGGGGCCACGAGCAGTACTTC. This encodes CASSQGGRGHEQYF.

This chain links TRBV6-5 with TRBJ1-6; 7 bases are shared with TRBD1. In germline, CDR1 is MNHEY, CDR2 SVGAGI. Losses at the gene ends were 2 bases for V and 7 bases for J; bases not matched to a gene: 5. The CDR3 covers 15 residues. CDR3 region: CASSYEGQPNSPLHF. The DNA for the CDR3 is TGTGCCAGCAGTTACGAGGGACAGCCAAATTCACCCCTCCACTTT.

CDR3 sequence: CATWTSPNNEQFF. DNA for the CDR3: TGTGCCACGTGGACTTCGCCCAACAATGAGCAGTTCTTC. V gene TRBV12-3 or TRBV12-4 combines with J gene TRBJ2-1; D may be TRBD2 (5 bases). The CDR3 has 13 residues. V lost 10 bases, J lost 5 bases, and 15 bases lay in between.

This rearrangement joins TRBV5-1 to TRBJ2-3, with TRBD2 identical over 10 bases. The CDR3 sequence is 15 residues long. With V trimmed by 4 bases and J by 4 bases, 6 bases remained unmatched. Germline loops: CDR1 SGHRS, CDR2 YFSETQ. CDR3 in amino acids: CASSEAGGHPDTQYF. The CDR3 region has the DNA TGCGCCAGCAGCGAAGCGGGGGGGCATCCAGATACGCAGTATTTT.

This chain links TRBV27 with TRBJ1-1; TRBD1 agrees at 12 bases. This CDR3 is 17 amino acids long. In germline, CDR1 is MNHEY, CDR2 SMNVEV (reference sequence). V gave up 5 bases and J gave up 3 bases; unmatched junction bases: 10. Written as DNA, the CDR3 is TGTGCCAGCAGTACACCGGGACAGGGGGCAATGGACACTGAAGCTTTCTTT. Its translation is CASSTPGQGAMDTEAFF.

This rearrangement joins TRBV6-5 to TRBJ2-7, with D possibly TRBD2 on 6 matching bases. Trimming removed 10 bases from V and 2 bases from J, with 21 bases in between. The germline V gene has CDR1 MNHEY and CDR2 SVGAGI. This CDR3 region has 15 residues. The CDR3 protein is CATRRDIPGTYEQYF. The CDR3 nucleotides are TGTGCCACCCGGAGGGATATTCCGGGCACCTACGAGCAGTACTTC.

The chain links TRBV7-9 to TRBJ2-3; D uncertain. The CDR3 loop spans 16 amino acids. CDR1 and CDR2 from the germline V gene are SEHNR and FQNEAQ (reference sequence). V was cut by 1 base and J by 0 bases, with 11 bases left in between. CDR3 residues: CASSLVLRSSTDTQYF. Here the CDR3 DNA reads TGTGCCAGCAGCTTAGTTCTGCGCTCTAGCACAGATACGCAGTATTTT.

The chain combines TRBV10-1 with TRBJ2-3; tentatively, D is TRBD1 (6 bases). Germline-derived CDR1 and CDR2 are WNHNN and SYGVQD (reference sequence). This CDR3 has 15 amino acids. V lost 3 bases to trimming and J lost 1 base, with 11 bases between them. The CDR3 sequence is CASSEFSGGTDTQYF. DNA of the CDR3: TGCGCCAGCAGTGAATTCTCAGGGGGCACAGATACGCAGTATTTT.

The chain has TRBV6-5 and TRBJ1-3, with a tentative D call TRBD1 (6 bases). V lost 6 bases to trimming and J lost 2 bases, with 14 bases between them. Germline CDR1 reads MNHEY; CDR2 reads SVGAGI. This CDR3 contains 15 residues. CDR3 nucleotide sequence: TGTGCCAGCAGCGGGGGGCTTGGAACTGGAAACACCATATATTTT. This sequence encodes CASSGGLGTGNTIYF.

The chain recombines TRBV19 with TRBJ1-3; the D gene is possibly TRBD1 (5 bases). CDR3 size: 17 residues. With 0 bases removed from V and 0 bases from J, the gap between germline ends came to 12 bases. Germline loops: CDR1 LNHDA, CDR2 SQIVND (reference sequence). The CDR3 sequence: CASSIEYRKSSGNTIYF. The CDR3 bases are TGTGCCAGTAGTATAGAATACAGGAAGAGCTCTGGAAACACCATATATTTT.

The chain links TRBV21-1 to TRBJ2-1; TRBD2 is the table's D call, not checked against the DNA. TRBV21-1 is shown as a pseudogene. The CDR3 sequence is 16 residues long. The chain's CDR3 is CASSNDSGRRYNEQFF. The CDR3 DNA reads TGTGCCAGCAGCAACGATAGCGGGAGAAGGTACAATGAGCAGTTCTTC.

The chain joins TRBV30 to TRBJ1-5; weak D call: TRBD1 (6 bases). Germline V gene lookup returns CDR1 GTSNPN and CDR2 SVGIG (reference sequence). V gave up 3 bases and J gave up 4 bases, with 10 bases separating them. This CDR3 contains 13 residues. The CDR3 loop reads CAWRTQGNQPQHF. The CDR3, as DNA: TGTGCCTGGAGGACACAGGGTAATCAGCCCCAGCATTTT.